Described below is a single TCR beta chain sequence and its context. Healthy Caucasian individuals from Russia aged roughly 6 to 90 served as donors. The sample belongs to a study of blood T cells in healthy people across ages. A J-beta primer mix and a sample-barcoded 5' primer were used in a second PCR of roughly 7 to 12 cycles. TCRdb called the 5' RACE reads again in MiXCR, with one record for every CDR3 protein. The sample yields some 1.7 million distinct CDR3 sequences, about 28% seen once. The CDR3 has 14 amino acids. Germline V gene sequence: CDR1 MNHEY, CDR2 SVGAGI. V lost 5 bases to trimming and J lost 2 bases, with 9 bases between them.

J is TRBJ2-2 and V is TRBV6-5, with D hard to call. This receptor was taken from a woman in her twenties or thirties in good health. The source material was blood. In DNA form, the CDR3 reads TGTGCCAGCAGTCGCGGAATAAACACCGGGGAGCTGTTTTTT. Amino acid sequence: CASSRGINTGELFF.